The 28 T cell receptor beta chains below all came from one sample that was sequenced in a study of blood T cell repertoires in COVID-19 (dated by TCRdb to 2019 to 2021). The library was built by means of the immunoSEQ multiplex PCR assay. Not all clones reach the TCRdb copy of this immuneACCESS table, which keeps in-frame sequences only. Checked studies attribute under half of the gap to unresolved V genes and leave the rest unexplained. This sample comprises about 230,000 clones, about 85% of them detected only once. About 0.93% of the sample is taken by the ten largest. The material sequenced was peripheral blood. The receptors were gathered from a man aged 40-49 years with acute or convalescent COVID-19.

The gene calls are TRBV3-1 (or the pseudogene TRBV3-2) and TRBJ2-5; no firm D call. The V end was cut by 8 bases, the J end by 2 bases, with 12 bases between. Germline V lookup: CDR1 LGHDT, CDR2 YNNKEL (reference sequence). The CDR3 contains 13 residues. The CDR3 here is CASQGQRQETQYF. CDR3 sequence (DNA): TGTGCCAGCCAAGGCCAGCGTCAAGAGACCCAGTACTTC.

This chain connects TRBV5-4 to TRBJ1-3; 8 bases map to TRBD1. Germline trimming cut 4 bases from V and 3 bases from J; bases unmatched to any gene: 3. Germline V gives CDR1 SGHNT, CDR2 YYREEE (reference sequence). The CDR3 runs to 14 residues. CDR3 coding DNA: TGTGCCAGCAGCCAGGGGGCTGGTGGAAACACCATATATTTT. This encodes CASSQGAGGNTIYF.

This clone was counted only a few times. This chain connects TRBV11-2 to TRBJ1-1; no reliable D call. Per germline, CDR1 SGHAT and CDR2 FQNNGV. The CDR3 has 12 residues. V was trimmed by 0 bases and J by 11 bases, leaving 10 bases between them. This CDR3 reads CASSLDGGGAFF. CDR3 DNA sequence: TGTGCCAGCAGCTTAGACGGAGGCGGGGCTTTCTTT.

The chain recombines TRBV28 with TRBJ1-4; maybe TRBD1 (5 bases). The V end was cut by 7 bases, the J end by 7 bases, with 16 bases between. Looked up from germline, CDR1 is MDHEN and CDR2 is SYDVKM. CDR3 length equals 14 residues. The CDR3 DNA sequence: TGTGCCAGCACGGATGGGGGGGTTTTTGAAAAACTGTTTTTT. Its protein product is CASTDGGVFEKLFF.

This chain links TRBV3-1 (or the pseudogene TRBV3-2) with TRBJ2-7; no reliable D call. V was shortened by 5 bases and J by 2 bases, with 13 bases between the two germline ends. Germline V gives CDR1 LGHDT, CDR2 YNNKEL (reference sequence). The CDR3 length is 14 residues. The CDR3 sequence is CASSTSAVAYEQYF. The CDR3 bases are TGTGCCAGCAGCACATCCGCGGTCGCCTACGAGCAGTACTTC.

This sequence joins TRBV27 and TRBJ1-1; D is uncertain. Germline CDR1 MNHEY, CDR2 SMNVEV (reference sequence). The ends were cut back, 2 bases at V and 5 bases at J, with 9 bases in the middle. This CDR3 region has 13 residues. The CDR3 loop reads CASSLRWETEAFF. The CDR3 DNA sequence: TGTGCCAGCAGTTTAAGATGGGAGACTGAAGCTTTCTTT.

This clone has more than one count but fewer than ten. The V call is TRBV6-6, the J call TRBJ1-2; D gene unclear. CDR1 and CDR2 (germline): MNHNY, SVGAGI (reference sequence). CDR3 size: 13 residues. Trimming stripped 6 bases from V and 4 bases from J, with 12 bases between. The CDR3 loop is CASSPMALYGYTF. CDR3 in DNA: TGTGCCAGCAGCCCGATGGCCCTCTATGGCTACACCTTC.

This chain joins TRBV2 and TRBJ2-5; TRBD1 matches at 8 bases. J lost 4 bases, V lost 4 bases, and 5 bases had no gene match. In germline, CDR1 is SNHLY, CDR2 FYNNEI. This CDR3 contains 14 residues. DNA for the CDR3: TGTGCCAGCAGTGGCGGGACAGGCCTAGAGACCCAGTACTTC. Protein sequence: CASSGGTGLETQYF. Based on the CDR3 plus reference TRBV2 and TRBJ2-5, the full variable domain is EPEVTQTPSHQVTQMGQEVILRCVPISNHLYFYWYRQILGQKVEFLVSFYNNEISEKSEIFDDQFSVERPDGSNFTLKIRSTKLEDSAMYFCASSGGTGLETQYFGPGTRLLVL.

The chain links TRBV7-2 to TRBJ2-7, with TRBD2 matching over 8 bases. V shed 0 bases and J 2 bases; nucleotides not matched to a gene: 9. Germline CDR1 and CDR2: SGHTA and FQGNSA. This CDR3 has 17 amino acids. This CDR3 reads CASSLAGAGAFTYEQYF. CDR3 DNA sequence: TGTGCCAGCAGCTTAGCGGGAGCGGGGGCCTTTACCTACGAGCAGTACTTC.

With regard to this clone: Mismatch with germline at one junction end may stem from a read error. The J gene is TRBJ2-7, the V gene TRBV30; D remains unclear. From germline, CDR1 is GTSNPN and CDR2 SVGIG (reference sequence). The CDR3 is 12 residues long. CDR3 coding DNA: TGTGCCTGGAGTGTCTCCTCCGACGAGCAGTACTTC. Translation gives CAWSVSSDEQYF. Using reference TRBV30 and TRBJ2-7 for the parts outside the CDR3, the full variable domain is SQTIHQWPATLVQPVGSPLSLECTVEGTSNPNLYWYRQAAGRGLQLLFYSVGIGQISSEVPQNLSASRPQDRQFILSSKKLLLSDSGFYLCAWSVSSDEQYFGPGTRLTVT.

V and J are TRBV5-6 and TRBJ2-7; 8 bases line up with TRBD2. The length of the CDR3 is 13 residues. Looked up from germline, CDR1 is SGHDT and CDR2 is YYEEEE. Trimming cost V 9 bases and J 2 bases; bases outside gene matches: 7. The CDR3 sequence is CATHGGATYEQYF. For the CDR3, the DNA is TGTGCCACCCACGGGGGGGCTACCTACGAGCAGTACTTC.

The chain couples TRBV6-5 to TRBJ2-3, with D tentatively TRBD2 (6 bases). V lost 6 bases and J 4 bases, leaving 17 bases between the germline ends. The CDR3 sequence is 15 residues long. Germline V lookup: CDR1 MNHEY, CDR2 SVGAGI. For the CDR3, the DNA is TGTGCCAGCAGCCCCAGGAGGGTCGGCGCAGATACGCAGTATTTT. Amino acids: CASSPRRVGADTQYF.

This chain joins TRBV7-8 and TRBJ2-4; TRBD1 agrees at 7 bases. After removal of 2 bases from V and 5 bases from J, the junction contained 15 bases not matched to a gene. The CDR3 totals 18 residues. Germline V gives CDR1 SGHVS, CDR2 FQNEAQ. CDR3 loop: CASSLPRDSPAPQNIQYF. As DNA, the CDR3 is TGTGCCAGCAGCTTACCCCGGGACAGTCCAGCACCCCAAAACATTCAGTACTTC.

The rearrangement joins TRBV6-2 or TRBV6-3 to TRBJ1-1, with unresolved D. This CDR3 has 13 amino acids. Germline assignment: CDR1 MNHEY and CDR2 SVGEGT. V lost 6 bases and J lost 10, with 18 bases in between. The CDR3 region is CASSHSPAPGAFF. The CDR3 DNA reads TGTGCCAGCAGCCACTCTCCGGCCCCGGGAGCTTTCTTT.

CDR3: CASSRQGAGNEQFF. In nucleotides, the CDR3 is TGTGCCAGCAGCCGACAGGGGGCCGGGAATGAGCAGTTCTTC. The chain recombines TRBV27 with TRBJ2-1, with 10 bases lining up with TRBD1. Germline V lookup: CDR1 MNHEY, CDR2 SMNVEV (reference sequence). Trimming took 6 bases from V and 7 from J; bases not matched to a gene: 6. This CDR3 has 14 amino acids.

V usage is TRBV7-2 and J usage is TRBJ2-1; D ambiguous. V was clipped by 1 base and J by 2 bases, with 9 bases between them. This CDR3 region has 15 residues. Germline V gene lookup returns CDR1 SGHTA and CDR2 FQGNSA. The CDR3 sequence: CASSLDSVAYNEQFF. The DNA of the CDR3 is TGTGCCAGCAGCTTAGATTCGGTAGCCTACAATGAGCAGTTCTTC.

The J gene is TRBJ2-2, the V gene TRBV28; 11 bases agree with TRBD2. The germline V gene has CDR1 MDHEN and CDR2 SYDVKM. This CDR3 is 15 amino acids long. Trimming at V came to 5 bases and at J to 7 bases, leaving 6 bases not matched to a gene. The CDR3 DNA reads as TGTGCCAGCAGTACCTTAGCGGGGGGGAGCGGGGAGCTGTTTTTT. Translation: CASSTLAGGSGELFF.

The CDR3 DNA is TGTGCCAGCAGCCAAGACAGGGGACATAGCGCTGAAAAACTGTTTTTT. Translated: CASSQDRGHSAEKLFF. The chain is built from TRBV4-2 and TRBJ1-4, with D possibly being TRBD1 (6 bases). With 0 bases removed from V and 7 bases from J, the gap between germline ends came to 15 bases. Germline V gene data show CDR1 as LGHNA and CDR2 as YNFKEQ. CDR3 length: 16 residues.

The chain uses TRBV5-5 and TRBJ2-3; D remains ambiguous. The CDR3 loop spans 15 amino acids. Trimming stripped 7 bases from V and 0 bases from J, with 15 bases between. Germline lookup yields CDR1 SGHKS and CDR2 YYEKEE (reference sequence). CDR3 DNA: TGTGCCAGCCACCCGACAATCCGAAGCACAGATACGCAGTATTTT. It encodes CASHPTIRSTDTQYF.

The V and J genes are TRBV19 and TRBJ2-3, with 12 bases lining up with TRBD2. V lost 5 bases and J lost 4; bases outside the gene matches: 13. This CDR3 has 18 residues. Germline V gene lookup returns CDR1 LNHDA and CDR2 SQIVND (reference sequence). The CDR3 DNA reads TGTGCCAGTAGTTCCCGACTAGCGGGGGAGCACCCGCCAGATACGCAGTATTTT. Protein product: CASSSRLAGEHPPDTQYF.

This clone has just a few counts. This chain uses TRBV3-1 (or the pseudogene TRBV3-2) with TRBJ2-2; no reliable D call. Deletions cut 1 base from V and 5 bases from J, with 5 bases between. Germline V gene lookup returns CDR1 LGHDT and CDR2 YNNKEL (reference sequence). The CDR3 is 13 residues long. CDR3 sequence: CASSQGYTGELFF. The CDR3 coding sequence is TGTGCCAGCAGCCAAGGTTATACCGGGGAGCTGTTTTTT.

The sample holds one count of this clone. The chain couples TRBV11-3 to TRBJ2-1, with 7 bases identical to TRBD2. The germline V gene has CDR1 SGHNT and CDR2 YENEEA. This CDR3 has 13 amino acids. The V segment lost 0 bases and the J segment 12 bases; nucleotides outside the gene matches: 5. The CDR3 spells CASSLDSGLVQFF. In nucleotides, the CDR3 is TGTGCCAGCAGCTTAGATAGCGGGCTGGTGCAGTTCTTC.

In DNA form, the CDR3 reads TGTGCCAGCAGCAAAGTAACTAGATCGGATGAGCAGTTCTTC. It specifies CASSKVTRSDEQFF. The rearrangement joins TRBV21-1 to TRBJ2-1; TRBD2 is the table's D call, not checked against the DNA. TRBV21-1 is tagged as a pseudogene. The CDR3 has 14 amino acids.

This chain connects TRBV18 to TRBJ1-3, with D perhaps TRBD1 (6 bases). The CDR3 sequence is 14 residues long. Trimming removed 1 base at V and 5 bases at J, with 9 bases between. Germline V gives CDR1 KGHSH, CDR2 LQKENI. Here the CDR3 reads CASSPQTGRNTIYF. DNA for the CDR3: TGTGCCAGCTCACCACAAACAGGGCGAAACACCATATATTTT. Full variable domain (outside the CDR3, taken from reference TRBV18 and TRBJ1-3): NAGVMQNPRHLVRRRGQEARLRCSPMKGHSHVYWYRQLPEEGLKFMVYLQKENIIDESGMPKERFSAEFPKEGPSILRIQQVVRGDSAAYFCASSPQTGRNTIYFGEGSWLTVV.

There are a few counts of this clone. V gene TRBV29-1 combines with J gene TRBJ1-1; perhaps TRBD1 as D (6 bases). Germline V lookup: CDR1 SQVTM, CDR2 ANQGSEA. Trimming shortened V by 6 bases and J by 1 base, and 15 bases separated the two germline ends. The length of the CDR3 is 14 residues. CDR3 in amino acids: CSVPGGGRNTEAFF. The CDR3 DNA sequence: TGCAGCGTGCCTGGGGGGGGGCGGAACACTGAAGCTTTCTTT.

The chain combines TRBV24-1 with TRBJ2-2; TRBD2 matches at 10 bases. Trimming cost V 3 bases and J 6 bases; bases outside gene matches: 6. This CDR3 contains 16 residues. The germline V gene encodes CDR1 KGHDR and CDR2 SFDVKD. CDR3 DNA sequence: TGTGCCACCAGTGATCACAGCGGGGGGGTAGCCGGGGAGCTGTTTTTT. This sequence encodes CATSDHSGGVAGELFF.

This clone was counted once. The V and J genes are TRBV7-9 and TRBJ2-1; D is ambiguous. The CDR3 length is 13 residues. Germline V gene sequence: CDR1 SEHNR, CDR2 FQNEAQ (reference sequence). V was clipped by 1 base and J by 9 bases, with 10 bases between them. CDR3 in DNA: TGTGCCAGCAGCTTAGAACCCCTCAGTGAGCAGTTCTTC. This codes for CASSLEPLSEQFF.

The gene calls are TRBV2 and TRBJ2-7; D might be TRBD1 (5 bases). Germline V lookup: CDR1 SNHLY, CDR2 FYNNEI. V lost 6 bases, J lost 5 bases, and 11 bases lay in between. The CDR3 contains 12 residues. CDR3 loop: CASRDIPDEQYF. The CDR3 DNA sequence: TGTGCCAGCAGGGACATACCTGACGAGCAGTACTTC.